The T cell receptor beta chain described here comes from a study of cytomegalovirus exposure and HLA in healthy donors. Study background: Approximately 170 million T cells yielded approximately 110 million unique TCR beta sequences in earlier analysis. Study conclusions and caveats: In a later analysis, HLA-C alleles had the fewest associated TCRs, DRB1 alleles the most.

This clone appeared a single time. Antigen specificity is unknown. When sampled, the donors appeared nominally healthy, though they likely had unrecorded immune exposures. The length of the CDR3 is 13 residues. V trimming: 5 bases; J trimming: 7 bases; junction bases outside the gene matches: 6. The V gene's germline CDR1 is SGHNT and CDR2 YYREEE (reference sequence). The PCR was carried out with 60 Vbeta primers and 13 Jbeta primers. Profiled with immunoSEQ multiplex PCR; TCRdb holds only in-frame clones, not every one. The profile shows some 150,000 clones, roughly 82% of them singletons. The origin of this receptor is a woman in her forties or fifties in good health and CMV-seropositive. V usage is TRBV5-4 and J usage is TRBJ2-7; 10 bases align to TRBD1. The sample consisted of PBMCs. Here the CDR3 DNA reads TGTGCCAGCAGTGACAGGGGGCGAGGGGAGCAGTACTTC. Translated, it gives CASSDRGRGEQYF.